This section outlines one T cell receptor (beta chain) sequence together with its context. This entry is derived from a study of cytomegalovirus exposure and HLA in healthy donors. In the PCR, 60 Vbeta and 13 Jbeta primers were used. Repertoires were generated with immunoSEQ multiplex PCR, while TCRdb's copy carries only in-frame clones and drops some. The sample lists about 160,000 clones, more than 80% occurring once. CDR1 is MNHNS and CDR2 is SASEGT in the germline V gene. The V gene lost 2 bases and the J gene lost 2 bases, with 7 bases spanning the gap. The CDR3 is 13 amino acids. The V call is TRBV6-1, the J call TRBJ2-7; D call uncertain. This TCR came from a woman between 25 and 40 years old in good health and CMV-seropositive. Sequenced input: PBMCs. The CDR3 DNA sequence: TGTGCCAGCAGTGAACAGGTAACCTACGAGCAGTACTTC. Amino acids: CASSEQVTYEQYF.